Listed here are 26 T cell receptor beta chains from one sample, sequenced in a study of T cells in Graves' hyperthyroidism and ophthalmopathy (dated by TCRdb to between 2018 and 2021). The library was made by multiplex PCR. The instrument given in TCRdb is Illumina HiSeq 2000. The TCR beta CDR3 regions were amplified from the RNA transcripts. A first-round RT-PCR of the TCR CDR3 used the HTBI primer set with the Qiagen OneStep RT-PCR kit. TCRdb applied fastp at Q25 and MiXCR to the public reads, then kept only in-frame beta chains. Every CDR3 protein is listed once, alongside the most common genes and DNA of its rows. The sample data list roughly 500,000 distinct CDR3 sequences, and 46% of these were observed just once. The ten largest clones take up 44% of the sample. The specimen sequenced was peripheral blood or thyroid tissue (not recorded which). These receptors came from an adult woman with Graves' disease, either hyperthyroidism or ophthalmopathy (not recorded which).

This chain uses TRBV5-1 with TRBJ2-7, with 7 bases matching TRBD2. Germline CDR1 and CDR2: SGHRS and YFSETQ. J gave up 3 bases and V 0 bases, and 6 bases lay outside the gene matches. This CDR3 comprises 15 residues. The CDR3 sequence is CASSLAGSGFYEQYF. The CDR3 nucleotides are TGCGCCAGCAGCTTGGCTGGTAGCGGGTTCTACGAGCAGTACTTC.

CDR3 coding DNA: TGCAGTGCTGTAGACAGGCAGAATTCACCCCTCCACTTT. The encoded protein is CSAVDRQNSPLHF. V and J are TRBV20-1 and TRBJ1-6; TRBD1 is a possible D gene (6 bases). V was trimmed by 5 bases and J by 7 bases, leaving 12 bases between them. CDR1 and CDR2 from the germline V gene are DFQATT and SNEGSKA (reference sequence). The length of the CDR3 is 13 residues.

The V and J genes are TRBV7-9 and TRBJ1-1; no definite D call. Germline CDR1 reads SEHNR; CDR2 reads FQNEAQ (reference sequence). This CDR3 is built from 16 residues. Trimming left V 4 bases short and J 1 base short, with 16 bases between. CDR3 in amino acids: CASSYTPTPKNTEAFF. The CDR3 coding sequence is TGTGCCAGCAGCTACACCCCGACCCCAAAGAACACTGAAGCTTTCTTT.

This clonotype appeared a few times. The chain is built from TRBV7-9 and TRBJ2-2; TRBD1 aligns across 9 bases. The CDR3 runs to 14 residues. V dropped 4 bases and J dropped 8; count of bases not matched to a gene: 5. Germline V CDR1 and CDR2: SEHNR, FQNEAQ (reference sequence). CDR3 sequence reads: CASSWGTGTGELFF. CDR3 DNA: TGTGCCAGCAGCTGGGGGACAGGGACTGGGGAGCTGTTTTTT. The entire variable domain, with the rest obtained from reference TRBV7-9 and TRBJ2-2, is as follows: DTGVSQNPRHKITKRGQNVTFRCDPISEHNRLYWYRQTLGQGPEFLTYFQNEAQLEKSRLLSDRFSAERPKGSFSTLEIQRTEQGDSAMYLCASSWGTGTGELFFGEGSRLTVL.

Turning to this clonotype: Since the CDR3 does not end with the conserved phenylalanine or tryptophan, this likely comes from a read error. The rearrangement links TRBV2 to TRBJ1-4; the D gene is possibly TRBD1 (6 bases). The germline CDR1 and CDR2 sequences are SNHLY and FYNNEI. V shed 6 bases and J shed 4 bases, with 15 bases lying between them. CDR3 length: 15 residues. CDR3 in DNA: TGTGCCAGCAGGAGAACAGGGATCGTTAATGAAAAACTGTTTCTT. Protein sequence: CASRRTGIVNEKLFL.

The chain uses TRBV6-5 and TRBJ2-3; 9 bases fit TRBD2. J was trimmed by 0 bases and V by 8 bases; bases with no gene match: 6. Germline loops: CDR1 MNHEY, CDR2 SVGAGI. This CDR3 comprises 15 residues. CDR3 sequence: CASGEREVSTDTQYF. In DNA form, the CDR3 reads TGTGCCAGCGGGGAGCGGGAGGTGAGCACAGATACGCAGTATTTT.

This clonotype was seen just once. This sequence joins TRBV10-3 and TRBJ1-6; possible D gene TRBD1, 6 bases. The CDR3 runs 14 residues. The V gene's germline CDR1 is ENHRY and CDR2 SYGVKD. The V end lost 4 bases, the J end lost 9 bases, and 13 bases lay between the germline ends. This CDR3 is CAISGRGGGSPLHF. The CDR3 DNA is TGTGCCATCAGTGGAAGAGGGGGGGGTTCACCCCTCCACTTT.

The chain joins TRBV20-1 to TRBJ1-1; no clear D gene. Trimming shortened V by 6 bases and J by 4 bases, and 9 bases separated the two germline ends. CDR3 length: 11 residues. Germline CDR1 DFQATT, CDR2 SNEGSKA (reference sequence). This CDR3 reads CSAEDRTEAFF. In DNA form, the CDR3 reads TGCAGTGCAGAGGACCGCACTGAAGCTTTCTTT.

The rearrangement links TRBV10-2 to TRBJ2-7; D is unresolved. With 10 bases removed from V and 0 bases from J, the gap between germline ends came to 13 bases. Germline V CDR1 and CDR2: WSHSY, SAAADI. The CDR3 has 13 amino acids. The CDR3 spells CATRVAVSYEQYF. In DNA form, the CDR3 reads TGCGCCACCCGGGTGGCGGTCTCCTACGAGCAGTACTTC.

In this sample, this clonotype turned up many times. The CDR3 protein is CSVVEGGGNQPQHF. Here the CDR3 DNA reads TGCAGCGTTGTTGAAGGGGGCGGCAATCAGCCCCAGCATTTT. The chain couples TRBV29-1 to TRBJ1-5, with 7 bases fitting TRBD1. With 4 bases clipped from V and 2 bases from J, the junction kept 5 bases outside the gene matches. The CDR3 has 14 residues. Germline lookup yields CDR1 SQVTM and CDR2 ANQGSEA.

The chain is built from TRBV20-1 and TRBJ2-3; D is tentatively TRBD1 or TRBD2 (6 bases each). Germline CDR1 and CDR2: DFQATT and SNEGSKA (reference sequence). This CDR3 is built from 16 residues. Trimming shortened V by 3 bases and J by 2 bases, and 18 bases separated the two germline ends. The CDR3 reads CSASGRGGGPTDTQYF. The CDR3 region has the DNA TGCAGTGCTAGTGGTCGCGGAGGGGGACCCACAGATACGCAGTATTTT.

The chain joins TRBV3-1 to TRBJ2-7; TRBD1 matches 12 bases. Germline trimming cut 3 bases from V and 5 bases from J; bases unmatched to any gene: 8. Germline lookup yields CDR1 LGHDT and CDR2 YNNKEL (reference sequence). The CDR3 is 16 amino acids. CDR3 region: CASSHRDRGRANEQYF. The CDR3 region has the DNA TGTGCCAGCAGCCACAGGGACAGGGGGCGCGCGAACGAGCAGTACTTC.

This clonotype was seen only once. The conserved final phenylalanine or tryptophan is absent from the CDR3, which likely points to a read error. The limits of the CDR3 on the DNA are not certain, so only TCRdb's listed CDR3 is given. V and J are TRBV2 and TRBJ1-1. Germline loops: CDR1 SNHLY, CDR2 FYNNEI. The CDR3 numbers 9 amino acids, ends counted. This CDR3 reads CASSLGGIS.

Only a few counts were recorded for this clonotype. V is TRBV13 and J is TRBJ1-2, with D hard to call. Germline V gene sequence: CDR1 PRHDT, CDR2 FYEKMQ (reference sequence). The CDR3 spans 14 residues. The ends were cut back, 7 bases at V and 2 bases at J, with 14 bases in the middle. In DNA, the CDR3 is TGTGCCAGCACATCCCCGGCAGAGAACTATGGCTACACCTTC. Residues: CASTSPAENYGYTF.

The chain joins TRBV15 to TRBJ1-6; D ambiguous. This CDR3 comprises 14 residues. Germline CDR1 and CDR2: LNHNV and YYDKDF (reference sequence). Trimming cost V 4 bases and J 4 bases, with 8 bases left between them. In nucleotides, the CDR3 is TGTGCCACCAGCAAGGAGATTTATAATTCACCCCTCCACTTT. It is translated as CATSKEIYNSPLHF.

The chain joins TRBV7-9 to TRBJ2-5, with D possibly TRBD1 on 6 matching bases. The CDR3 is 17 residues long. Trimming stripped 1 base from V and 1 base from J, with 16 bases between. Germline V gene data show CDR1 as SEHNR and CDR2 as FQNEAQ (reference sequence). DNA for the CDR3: TGTGCCAGCAGCTTAGGGGGGCGGAGGATCATCCAAGAGACCCAGTACTTC. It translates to CASSLGGRRIIQETQYF.

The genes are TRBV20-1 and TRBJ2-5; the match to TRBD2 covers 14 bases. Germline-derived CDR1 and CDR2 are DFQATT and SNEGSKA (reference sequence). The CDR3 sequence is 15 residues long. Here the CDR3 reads CSVGGTSGGGETQYF. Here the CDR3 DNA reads TGCAGCGTTGGTGGGACTAGCGGGGGTGGAGAGACCCAGTACTTC.

The CDR3 reads CASKTTGSYSNQPQHF. In nucleotides, the CDR3 is TGTGCCAGCAAAACGACAGGGAGTTATAGCAATCAGCCCCAGCATTTT. This sequence joins TRBV6-2 or TRBV6-3 and TRBJ1-5; 7 nucleotides line up with TRBD1. V gave up 7 bases and J gave up 0 bases; unmatched junction bases: 9. Germline-derived CDR1 and CDR2 are MNHEY and SVGEGT. This CDR3 spans 16 amino acids.

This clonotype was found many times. The CDR3 nucleotides read TGCAGTGCCGGGAGACCTAGCGGGAGTCTCCACGAGCAGTACTTC. Its protein product is CSAGRPSGSLHEQYF. V is TRBV20-1 and J is TRBJ2-7; 10 bases are a match to TRBD2. There are 15 residues in the CDR3. Germline V gene data show CDR1 as DFQATT and CDR2 as SNEGSKA (reference sequence). V was clipped by 6 bases and J by 5 bases; unmatched bases: 13.

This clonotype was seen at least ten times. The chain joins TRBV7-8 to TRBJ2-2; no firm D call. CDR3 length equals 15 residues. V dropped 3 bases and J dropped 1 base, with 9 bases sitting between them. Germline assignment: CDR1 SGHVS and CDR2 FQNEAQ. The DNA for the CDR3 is TGTGCCAGCAGCTTCCAGGTGATGAACACCGGGGAGCTGTTTTTT. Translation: CASSFQVMNTGELFF.

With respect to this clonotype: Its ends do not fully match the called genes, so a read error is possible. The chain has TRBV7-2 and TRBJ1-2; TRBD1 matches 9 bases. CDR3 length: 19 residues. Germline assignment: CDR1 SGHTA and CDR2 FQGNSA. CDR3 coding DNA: TGTGCCAGCAGCTTAAGGTGGAGGGGGACAGGGCGACCTAACTATGGCTACACTTTC. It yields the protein CASSLRWRGTGRPNYGYTF.

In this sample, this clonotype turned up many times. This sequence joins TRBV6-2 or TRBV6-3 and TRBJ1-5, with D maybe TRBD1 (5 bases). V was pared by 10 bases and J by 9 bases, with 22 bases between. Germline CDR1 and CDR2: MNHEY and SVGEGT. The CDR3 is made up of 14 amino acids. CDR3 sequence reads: CATRRGTDYGPQHF. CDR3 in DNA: TGTGCCACCAGACGTGGGACTGACTACGGGCCCCAGCATTTT.

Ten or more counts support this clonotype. CDR3 protein: CASSLVGGGAEAFF. DNA of the CDR3: TGTGCCAGCAGCTTAGTCGGGGGGGGGGCAGAGGCTTTCTTT. The chain recombines TRBV7-2 with TRBJ1-1, with a possible D match to TRBD1 (6 bases). The CDR3 contains 14 residues. V was shortened by 1 base and J by 11 bases, with 17 bases between the two germline ends. CDR1 SGHTA and CDR2 FQGNSA come from the germline V gene.

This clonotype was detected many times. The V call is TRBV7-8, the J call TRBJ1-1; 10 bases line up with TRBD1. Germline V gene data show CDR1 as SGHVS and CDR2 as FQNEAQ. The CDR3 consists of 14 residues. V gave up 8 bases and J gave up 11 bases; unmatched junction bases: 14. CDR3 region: CASSHRDRGLAAFF. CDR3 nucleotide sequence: TGTGCCAGCTCCCACCGGGACAGGGGCCTTGCGGCTTTCTTT.

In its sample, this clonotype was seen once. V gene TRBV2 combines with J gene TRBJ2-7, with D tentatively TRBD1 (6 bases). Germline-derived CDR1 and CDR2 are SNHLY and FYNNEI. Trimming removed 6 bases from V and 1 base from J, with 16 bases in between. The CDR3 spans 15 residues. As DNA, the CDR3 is TGTGCCAGCAGGCGACAGGCGTTAACTTCCTACGAGCAGTACTTC. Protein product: CASRRQALTSYEQYF.

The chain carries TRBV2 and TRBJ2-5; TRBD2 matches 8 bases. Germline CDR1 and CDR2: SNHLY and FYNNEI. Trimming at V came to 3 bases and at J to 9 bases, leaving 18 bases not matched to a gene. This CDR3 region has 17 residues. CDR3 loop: CASSDSMEREWRGSQYF. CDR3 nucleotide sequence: TGTGCCAGCAGTGATTCAATGGAGCGGGAGTGGCGGGGGTCCCAGTACTTC.